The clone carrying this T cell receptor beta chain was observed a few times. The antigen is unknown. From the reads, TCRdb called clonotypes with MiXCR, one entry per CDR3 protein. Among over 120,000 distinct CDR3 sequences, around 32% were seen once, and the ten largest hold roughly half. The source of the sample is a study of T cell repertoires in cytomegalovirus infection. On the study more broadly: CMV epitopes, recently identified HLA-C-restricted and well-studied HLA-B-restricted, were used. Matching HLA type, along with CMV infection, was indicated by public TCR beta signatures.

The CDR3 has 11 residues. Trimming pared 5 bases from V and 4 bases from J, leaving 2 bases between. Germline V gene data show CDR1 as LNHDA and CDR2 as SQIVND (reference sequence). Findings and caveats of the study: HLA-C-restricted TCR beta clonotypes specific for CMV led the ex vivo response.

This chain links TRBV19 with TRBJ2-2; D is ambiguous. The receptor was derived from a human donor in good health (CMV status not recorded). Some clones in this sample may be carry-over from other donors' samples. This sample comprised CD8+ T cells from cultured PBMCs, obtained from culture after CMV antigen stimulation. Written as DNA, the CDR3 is TGTGCCAGTAGTTCCACCGGGGAGCTGTTTTTT. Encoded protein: CASSSTGELFF.